This record concerns one T cell receptor (beta chain) sequence. Antigen: not known. The CDR3 sequence is 15 residues long. The V gene's germline CDR1 is SGHAT and CDR2 FQNNGV. V dropped 5 bases and J dropped 8 bases, with 19 bases sitting between them. The data derive from a study of shared clonotypes between healthy human individuals. Broader study findings: Against clonotypes common to all four donors, non-shared ones had lower generation probabilities. What naive subsets generally showed was a larger estimated richness than memory subsets showed.

The material for each subset, its genomic DNA, was split evenly across several immunoSEQ plates. Per the authors' pipeline: ImmunoSEQ sequences covered only the junction and lacked quality scores; filtering therefore differed. The protocol was immunoSEQ multiplex PCR, while the TCRdb copy is restricted to in-frame clones and leaves out a portion. V, J and clone size are those of that table, while D and trimming were read from the DNA. The data contain roughly 700,000 clones, less than 95% of them singletons. The chain carries TRBV11-2 and TRBJ2-1; perhaps TRBD2 as D (6 bases). Input material: memory CD8+ T cells from PBMCs. Subset in this sample: CD45RO+ cells pooled with CCR7-negative TemRA cells. The TCR comes from a man aged 18 to 30 in good health. Some clones in this sample may be carry-over from other donors' samples. CDR3 protein: CASSVSGSSGHEQFF. The DNA for the CDR3 is TGTGCCAGCAGCGTGAGCGGGTCGAGTGGCCATGAGCAGTTCTTC.